This T cell receptor beta chain was sequenced in a study of cytomegalovirus exposure and HLA in healthy donors. Remarks on this clone: Its antigen is not identified.

Using immunoSEQ multiplex PCR, the repertoire was profiled, and TCRdb retains in-frame clones only, with some absent. The repertoire holds about 260,000 clones, about nine tenths seen once, with around 3.1% in the top ten. Study findings and constraints: Reports indicated that the classifier achieved high specificity and sensitivity in diagnosing cytomegalovirus status. Listed as cytomegalovirus-associated were 150 to 200 TCR beta chains.

It was the approximately 120-subject validation cohort, separate from the roughly 700-subject first cohort, to which the donors belonged. Germline CDR1 reads SGHTA; CDR2 reads FQGNSA. The CDR3 is 16 residues long. V dropped 2 bases and J dropped 6; count of bases not matched to a gene: 8. The V and J genes are TRBV7-2 and TRBJ1-5, with TRBD1 matching over 9 bases. The material sequenced was PBMCs. The source is a woman younger than 45 in good health and CMV-seronegative. The CDR3 reads CASSLIGQGMTQPQHF. CDR3 in DNA: TGTGCCAGCAGCTTAATAGGACAGGGGATGACTCAGCCCCAGCATTTT.